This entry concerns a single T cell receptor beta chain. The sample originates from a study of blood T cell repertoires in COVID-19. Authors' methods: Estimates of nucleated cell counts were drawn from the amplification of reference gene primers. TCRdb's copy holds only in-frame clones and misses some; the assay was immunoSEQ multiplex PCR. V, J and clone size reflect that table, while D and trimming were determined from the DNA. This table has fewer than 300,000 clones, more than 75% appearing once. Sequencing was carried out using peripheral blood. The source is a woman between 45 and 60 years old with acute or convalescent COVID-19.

The CDR3 DNA sequence: TGCAGCGTACCCGGAACTAGCGGGAGTATCCATGAGCAGTTCTTC. Translating gives CSVPGTSGSIHEQFF. The rearrangement links TRBV29-1 to TRBJ2-1; 11 nucleotides align to TRBD2. CDR3 length equals 15 residues. From germline, CDR1 is SQVTM and CDR2 ANQGSEA. V was pared by 6 bases and J by 8 bases, with 12 bases of the junction left unmatched.